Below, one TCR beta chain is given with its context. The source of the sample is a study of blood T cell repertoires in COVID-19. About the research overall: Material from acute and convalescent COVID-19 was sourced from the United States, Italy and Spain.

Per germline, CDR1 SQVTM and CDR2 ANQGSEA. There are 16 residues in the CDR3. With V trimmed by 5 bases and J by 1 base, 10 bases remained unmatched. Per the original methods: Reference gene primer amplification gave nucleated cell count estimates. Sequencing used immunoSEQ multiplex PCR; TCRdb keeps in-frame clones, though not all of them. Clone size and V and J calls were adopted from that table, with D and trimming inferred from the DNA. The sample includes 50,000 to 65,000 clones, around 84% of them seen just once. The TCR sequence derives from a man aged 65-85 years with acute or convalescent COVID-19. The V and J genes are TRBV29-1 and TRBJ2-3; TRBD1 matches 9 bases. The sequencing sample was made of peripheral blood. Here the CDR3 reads CSVSTTDRGGTDTQYF. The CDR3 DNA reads TGCAGCGTTTCCACGACTGACAGGGGGGGCACAGATACGCAGTATTTT.